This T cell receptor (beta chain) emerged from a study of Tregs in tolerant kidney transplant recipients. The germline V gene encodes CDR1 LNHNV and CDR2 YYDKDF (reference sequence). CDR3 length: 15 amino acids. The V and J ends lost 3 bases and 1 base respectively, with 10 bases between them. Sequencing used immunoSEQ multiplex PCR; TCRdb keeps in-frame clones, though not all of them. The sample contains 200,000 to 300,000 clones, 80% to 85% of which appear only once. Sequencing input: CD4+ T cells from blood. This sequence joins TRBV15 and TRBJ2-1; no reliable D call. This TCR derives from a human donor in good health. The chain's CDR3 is CATSRSLGSYNEQFF. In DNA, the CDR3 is TGTGCCACCAGCAGGAGTCTGGGTTCCTACAATGAGCAGTTCTTC.